Listed here are 27 T cell receptor beta chains from one sample, sequenced in a study of shared clonotypes between healthy human individuals. Clones were sequenced by immunoSEQ multiplex PCR, and TCRdb holds only the in-frame ones, with some missing. This repertoire shows approximately 2.5 million clones, 80% to 95% found once; its top ten account for 0.36%. The material sequenced was naive CD4+ T cells from PBMCs. The subset here: CD45RA+ positively selected. The source of these receptors is a man aged 18-30 years in good health. Some clones in this sample may be carry-over from other donors' samples.

The chain links TRBV28 to TRBJ2-5; unclear D gene. The germline CDR1 and CDR2 sequences are MDHEN and SYDVKM. The CDR3 runs 14 residues. The ends were cut back, 2 bases at V and 5 bases at J, with 12 bases in the middle. This CDR3 is CASSLSRVRETQYF. In nucleotides, the CDR3 is TGTGCCAGCAGTTTAAGCCGGGTTCGGGAGACCCAGTACTTC.

V and J are TRBV10-2 and TRBJ2-2; TRBD1 matches at 10 bases. J was trimmed by 4 bases and V by 9 bases; bases with no gene match: 5. This CDR3 has 14 amino acids. In germline, CDR1 is WSHSY, CDR2 SAAADI. In DNA, the CDR3 is TGCGCCAGTGACAGGGGGCAGGGCACCGGGGAGCTGTTTTTT. It yields the protein CASDRGQGTGELFF.

The CDR3, as DNA: TGCGCCAGCAGCCTCGGGACAGGGGTTACTGGAAACACCATATATTTT. Its translation: CASSLGTGVTGNTIYF. The V and J genes are TRBV5-1 and TRBJ1-3; 10 nucleotides align to TRBD1. Germline V gives CDR1 SGHRS, CDR2 YFSETQ. The CDR3 extends over 16 amino acids. V dropped 4 bases and J dropped 2; count of bases not matched to a gene: 6.

The chain couples TRBV10-3 to TRBJ1-3; D is perhaps TRBD1 (5 bases). The CDR3 consists of 15 residues. V was cut by 4 bases and J by 4 bases, with 14 bases left in between. Germline lookup yields CDR1 ENHRY and CDR2 SYGVKD. The CDR3 region is CAISGNQGPGNTIYF. The DNA of the CDR3 is TGTGCCATCAGTGGGAATCAGGGTCCGGGAAACACCATATATTTT.

In DNA form, the CDR3 reads TGTGCCAGCAGCCCGAGGCCTTGGAATGAGCAGTTCTTC. Translating it yields CASSPRPWNEQFF. The rearrangement joins TRBV9 to TRBJ2-1; D gene uncertain. V was trimmed by 4 bases and J by 7 bases, leaving 12 bases between them. Germline V gene lookup returns CDR1 SGDLS and CDR2 YYNGEE. The CDR3 length is 13 residues.

This clone was detected once. The genes are TRBV5-1 and TRBJ2-3, with 12 bases matching TRBD2. The CDR3 is made up of 16 amino acids. Germline V lookup: CDR1 SGHRS, CDR2 YFSETQ. The trim removed 6 bases at V and 2 bases at J, leaving 7 bases unmatched. CDR3 nucleotides: TGCGCCAGCAACAATCTAGCGGGAGGGCACACAGATACGCAGTATTTT. Translated: CASNNLAGGHTDTQYF. The full variable domain, its missing parts supplied by reference TRBV5-1 and TRBJ2-3, is KAGVTQTPRYLIKTRGQQVTLSCSPISGHRSVSWYQQTPGQGLQFLFEYFSETQRNKGNFPGRFSGRQFSNSRSEMNVSTLELGDSALYLCASNNLAGGHTDTQYFGPGTRLTVL.

A note on this clone: This sample also contains other DNA sequences that code for the same CDR3. J is TRBJ2-1 and V is TRBV19; D not resolved. V was shortened by 0 bases and J by 5 bases, with 5 bases between the two germline ends. Germline V gene data show CDR1 as LNHDA and CDR2 as SQIVND (reference sequence). This CDR3 spans 13 amino acids. CDR3: CASSIEADNEQFF. DNA of the CDR3: TGTGCCAGTAGTATAGAGGCCGACAATGAGCAGTTCTTC.

The chain has TRBV7-2 and TRBJ2-1; D might be TRBD2 (6 bases). This CDR3 region has 13 residues. The germline gives CDR1 SGHTA, CDR2 FQGNSA. Between the trimmed V and J ends, which lost 5 bases and 6 bases, there was a span of 11 bases. CDR3 in DNA: TGTGCCAGCAGCGAGACTAGGCGCAATGAGCAGTTCTTC. Encoded protein: CASSETRRNEQFF.

V and J are TRBV5-4 and TRBJ2-1; weak D call: TRBD2 (6 bases). The CDR3 has 14 amino acids. Trimming pared 0 bases from V and 9 bases from J, leaving 13 bases between. CDR1 SGHNT and CDR2 YYREEE come from the germline V gene (reference sequence). This CDR3 is CASSLGTKIGEQFF. The DNA for the CDR3 is TGTGCCAGCAGCTTGGGGACTAAGATAGGTGAGCAGTTCTTC.

Points on this clone: Additional DNA sequences in this sample encode the identical CDR3. This chain joins TRBV14 and TRBJ1-2, with D hard to call. This CDR3 has 13 residues. Germline CDR1 reads SGHDN; CDR2 reads FVKESK. V lost 1 base, J lost 4 bases, and 7 bases lay in between. As DNA, the CDR3 is TGTGCCAGCAGCCAAGGGATCGGCTATGGCTACACCTTC. Encoded protein: CASSQGIGYGYTF.

The V call is TRBV5-1, the J call TRBJ2-5; D may be TRBD2 (5 bases). V lost 2 bases and J 1 base, leaving 9 bases between the germline ends. Germline V lookup: CDR1 SGHRS, CDR2 YFSETQ. This CDR3 region has 14 residues. CDR3 coding DNA: TGCGCCAGCAGCTTCCAGCGGACCCAAGAGACCCAGTACTTC. Translated, it gives CASSFQRTQETQYF.

The CDR3 spells CASSPRQGHSYEQYF. For the CDR3, the DNA is TGCGCCAGCAGCCCCCGACAGGGTCACTCCTACGAGCAGTACTTC. The chain uses TRBV5-1 and TRBJ2-7; 7 nucleotides align to TRBD1. CDR3 length: 15 amino acids. Germline loops: CDR1 SGHRS, CDR2 YFSETQ. V lost 4 bases and J lost 0; bases outside the gene matches: 7.

The chain carries TRBV28 and TRBJ1-4, with TRBD1 identical over 9 bases. V was clipped by 8 bases and J by 0 bases; unmatched bases: 13. This CDR3 region has 18 residues. The V gene's germline CDR1 is MDHEN and CDR2 SYDVKM. CDR3 sequence reads: CASAVDRGGFATNEKLFF. CDR3 bases: TGTGCCAGCGCCGTGGACAGGGGAGGTTTTGCAACTAATGAAAAACTGTTTTTT.

The rearrangement joins TRBV7-2 to TRBJ2-5; TRBD2 is a possible D gene (5 bases). The germline V and J ends were trimmed by 5 bases and 5 bases, with 6 bases remaining between them. CDR3 size: 11 residues. Germline V gives CDR1 SGHTA, CDR2 FQGNSA. The CDR3 protein is CASSGGETQYF. For the CDR3, the DNA is TGTGCCAGCAGCGGCGGGGAGACCCAGTACTTC.

The chain employs TRBV29-1 and TRBJ1-1, with a tentative D call TRBD1 (5 bases). Germline assignment: CDR1 SQVTM and CDR2 ANQGSEA. V lost 8 bases and J lost 4, with 14 bases in between. The CDR3 is 12 residues long. CDR3 nucleotide sequence: TGCAGCTGGGGCAGGGAAGGCACTGAAGCTTTCTTT. This encodes CSWGREGTEAFF.

Worth noting for this clone: The same CDR3 also results from other DNA sequences found in this sample. This chain connects TRBV7-9 to TRBJ1-1, with a tentative D call TRBD1 (5 bases). Between the trimmed V and J ends, which lost 5 bases and 1 base, there was a span of 8 bases. The V gene's germline CDR1 is SEHNR and CDR2 FQNEAQ (reference sequence). The CDR3 covers 13 residues. CDR3 nucleotides: TGTGCCAGCAGCCTGGGGCAGAACACTGAAGCTTTCTTT. Amino acid sequence: CASSLGQNTEAFF.

V and J are TRBV7-6 and TRBJ1-6, with 9 nucleotides matching TRBD1. The CDR3 contains 15 residues. Germline lookup yields CDR1 SGHVS and CDR2 FNYEAQ. V shed 1 base, J shed 10 bases, and the junction held 5 bases outside the gene matches. CDR3 protein: CASSLVGQGGSPLHF. As DNA, the CDR3 is TGTGCCAGCAGCTTAGTGGGACAGGGCGGCTCACCCCTCCACTTT.

The chain joins TRBV14 to TRBJ1-1; TRBD1 might be the D (6 bases). This CDR3 is 16 amino acids long. The V end lost 4 bases, the J end lost 3 bases, and 18 bases lay between the germline ends. The V gene's germline CDR1 is SGHDN and CDR2 FVKESK. This chain's CDR3 is CASSPLRRGWDTEAFF. The CDR3 bases are TGTGCCAGCAGCCCTCTCCGAAGGGGGTGGGACACTGAAGCTTTCTTT. Full variable domain (remainder filled in from reference TRBV14 and TRBJ1-1): EAGVTQFPSHSVIEKGQTVTLRCDPISGHDNLYWYRRVMGKEIKFLLHFVKESKQDESGMPNNRFLAERTGGTYSTLKVQPAELEDSGVYFCASSPLRRGWDTEAFFGQGTRLTVV.

This sequence joins TRBV28 and TRBJ1-2; 9 positions match TRBD1. The CDR3 contains 13 residues. In germline, CDR1 is MDHEN, CDR2 SYDVKM. V was pared by 5 bases and J by 7 bases, with 5 bases of the junction left unmatched. CDR3 nucleotide sequence: TGTGCCAGCAGTCGGGACAGGGTTTTTGGCTACACCTTC. It translates to CASSRDRVFGYTF.

This sequence joins TRBV2 and TRBJ2-1; no reliable D call. V dropped 4 bases and J dropped 0 bases, with 10 bases sitting between them. CDR1 SNHLY and CDR2 FYNNEI come from the germline V gene. This CDR3 spans 15 amino acids. CDR3 amino acids: CASSGQRSSYNEQFF. CDR3 DNA sequence: TGTGCCAGCAGTGGCCAGCGCTCCTCCTACAATGAGCAGTTCTTC.

The chain joins TRBV28 to TRBJ2-3, with TRBD2 matching 12 bases. The CDR3 is 15 amino acids. The germline CDR1 and CDR2 sequences are MDHEN and SYDVKM. V lost 6 bases to trimming and J lost 5 bases; unmatched junction nucleotides: 6. The CDR3 sequence is CASSSGLAGIDTQYF. The CDR3 DNA sequence: TGTGCCAGCAGCTCTGGACTAGCGGGAATAGATACGCAGTATTTT.

CDR3 DNA: TGTGCCAGCAGCTTAGGGTTTCCTGGAAACACCATATATTTT. Translation gives CASSLGFPGNTIYF. The V and J genes are TRBV11-2 and TRBJ1-3; D is uncertain. The germline gives CDR1 SGHAT, CDR2 FQNNGV. This CDR3 is built from 14 residues. The germline V and J ends were trimmed by 1 base and 2 bases, with 6 bases remaining between them.

The chain has TRBV6-6 and TRBJ2-7; 11 bases align to TRBD2. Germline values: CDR1 MNHNY, CDR2 SVGAGI (reference sequence). The V gene end was trimmed by 8 bases and the J gene end by 4 bases; junction bases not matched to a gene: 10. The CDR3 extends over 15 amino acids. The DNA of the CDR3 is TGTGCCAGCCGCCGACTAGCGGGGTGGAAATACGAGCAGTACTTC. Amino acid sequence: CASRRLAGWKYEQYF.

The chain links TRBV28 to TRBJ2-5; D is possibly TRBD1 (6 bases). Trimming removed 5 bases at V and 4 bases at J, with 14 bases between. CDR3 length equals 14 residues. CDR1 and CDR2 from the germline V gene are MDHEN and SYDVKM. The CDR3 nucleotides read TGTGCCAGCAGTACCAGGGGAGAGGCAGAGACCCAGTACTTC. Its translation is CASSTRGEAETQYF.

The chain recombines TRBV9 with TRBJ1-4, with D maybe TRBD1 (5 bases). The CDR3 totals 15 residues. Deletions cut 4 bases from V and 8 bases from J, with 18 bases between. CDR1 and CDR2 (germline): SGDLS, YYNGEE. The CDR3 sequence is CASSIGIRDGEKLFF. The CDR3 DNA reads TGTGCCAGCAGCATAGGGATAAGGGACGGCGAAAAACTGTTTTTT.

V gene TRBV7-9 combines with J gene TRBJ2-4; 9 bases fit TRBD2. The germline CDR1 and CDR2 sequences are SEHNR and FQNEAQ (reference sequence). V gave up 5 bases and J gave up 6 bases; unmatched junction bases: 17. The CDR3 consists of 18 residues. CDR3 DNA: TGTGCCAGCAGCACCGGTCGGCTAGCGGGAAGAGAGGTAAACATTCAGTACTTC. It encodes CASSTGRLAGREVNIQYF.

The V and J genes are TRBV19 and TRBJ1-5; 10 bases align to TRBD1. The junction had 6 bases not matched to a gene; V was cut back by 3 bases and J by 7 bases. CDR1 and CDR2 from the germline V gene are LNHDA and SQIVND (reference sequence). The CDR3 is made up of 15 amino acids. CDR3 loop: CASSILRDRGQPQHF. DNA for the CDR3: TGTGCCAGTAGTATCCTAAGGGACAGGGGACAGCCCCAGCATTTT.